Below, 20 T cell receptor beta chains from the same sample are listed, as sequenced in a study of blood T cell repertoires in COVID-19. The assay was immunoSEQ multiplex PCR, and TCRdb's table has in-frame clones only and misses some. The table has about 150,000 clones, about 85% seen once. The sequenced material came from peripheral blood. The receptors shown here come from a man aged 55 to 70 with COVID-19, enrolled during active disease.

The sample holds a few counts of this clone. This chain joins TRBV19 and TRBJ1-5; 7 bases are shared with TRBD1. CDR3 length equals 17 residues. Germline-derived CDR1 and CDR2 are LNHDA and SQIVND (reference sequence). V trimming: 5 bases; J trimming: 1 base; junction bases outside the gene matches: 11. This CDR3 is CASSPGQQPGSNQPQHF. The CDR3 coding sequence is TGTGCCAGTAGTCCGGGACAGCAACCGGGGAGCAATCAGCCCCAGCATTTT.

The chain has TRBV5-1 and TRBJ2-5; TRBD2 aligns across 9 bases. The V gene end was trimmed by 5 bases and the J gene end by 4 bases; junction bases not matched to a gene: 6. The CDR3 is 14 residues long. CDR1 SGHRS and CDR2 YFSETQ come from the germline V gene. CDR3 sequence: CASRAGGSVETQYF. DNA for the CDR3: TGCGCCAGCAGAGCGGGAGGTTCGGTAGAGACCCAGTACTTC.

This clone was picked up a small number of times. The chain joins TRBV11-2 to TRBJ2-4; 15 nucleotides match TRBD2. Germline assignment: CDR1 SGHAT and CDR2 FQNNGV. This CDR3 is built from 16 residues. Trimming at V came to 9 bases and at J to 2 bases, leaving 5 bases not matched to a gene. CDR3 region: CASVGLAGGTKNIQYF. In DNA, the CDR3 is TGTGCCAGTGTGGGACTAGCGGGAGGAACCAAAAACATTCAGTACTTC. The full variable domain, its missing parts supplied by reference TRBV11-2 and TRBJ2-4, is EAGVAQSPRYKIIEKRQSVAFWCNPISGHATLYWYQQILGQGPKLLIQFQNNGVVDDSQLPKDRFSAERLKGVDSTLKIQPAKLEDSAVYLCASVGLAGGTKNIQYFGAGTRLSVL.

The genes are TRBV10-3 and TRBJ2-1; 8 bases match TRBD2. This CDR3 contains 14 residues. V trimming: 3 bases; J trimming: 7 bases; junction bases outside the gene matches: 5. Germline V gives CDR1 ENHRY, CDR2 SYGVKD. In nucleotides, the CDR3 is TGTGCCATCAGTGAAGGGACTAGGTATAATGAGCAGTTCTTC. Protein product: CAISEGTRYNEQFF.

The rearrangement uses TRBV2 and TRBJ1-2; 12 bases map to TRBD1. The CDR3 is 20 residues long. The germline CDR1 and CDR2 sequences are SNHLY and FYNNEI. Trimming cost V 8 bases and J 8 bases; bases outside gene matches: 27. The CDR3: CASGTSWDRGRVTAHLGYTF. Written as DNA, the CDR3 is TGTGCCAGCGGTACCAGCTGGGACAGGGGGCGCGTCACTGCCCATCTGGGCTACACCTTC.

V is TRBV6-2 or TRBV6-3 and J is TRBJ1-6; the match to TRBD1 covers 7 bases. Germline V gene sequence: CDR1 MNHEY, CDR2 SVGEGT. CDR3 size: 14 residues. V gave up 6 bases and J gave up 3 bases; unmatched junction bases: 2. The CDR3, as DNA: TGTGCCAGCAGCCGGACAGGCTATAATTCACCCCTCCACTTT. Amino acids: CASSRTGYNSPLHF.

The rearrangement uses TRBV5-1 and TRBJ2-3; D possibly corresponds to TRBD2 (6 bases). The CDR3 is 16 residues long. V lost 6 bases and J 2 bases, leaving 19 bases between the germline ends. The germline V gene has CDR1 SGHRS and CDR2 YFSETQ. As DNA, the CDR3 is TGCGCCAGCACCAGCGGGCTCAGCATTCTCACAGATACGCAGTATTTT. This codes for CASTSGLSILTDTQYF.

This clone occurred once. The V call is TRBV12-3 or TRBV12-4, the J call TRBJ1-1, with a weak D call TRBD1 (6 bases). CDR3 length equals 13 residues. V was pared by 6 bases and J by 5 bases, with 13 bases between. The DNA for the CDR3 is TGTGCCAGCAGAGATCAGGGGTGGACTGAAGCTTTCTTT. Residues: CASRDQGWTEAFF.

The rearrangement joins TRBV6-5 to TRBJ1-2, with D uncertain. The V gene lost 8 bases and the J gene lost 0 bases, with 13 bases spanning the gap. The CDR3 loop spans 14 amino acids. CDR1 is MNHEY, CDR2 SVGAGI, per germline. CDR3 nucleotides: TGTGCCAGCTCATTGGAGGGTGCTAACTATGGCTACACCTTC. Protein sequence: CASSLEGANYGYTF.

This clone was detected only once. V is TRBV2 and J is TRBJ1-2; D is ambiguous. There are 13 residues in the CDR3. Germline CDR1 SNHLY, CDR2 FYNNEI. Trimming took 7 bases from V and 8 from J, leaving 17 bases between them. The CDR3 loop is CASTLTRTLGYTF. The CDR3 DNA reads TGTGCCAGCACCCTGACCAGGACTCTCGGCTACACCTTC.

This clone appeared a single time. The chain joins TRBV28 to TRBJ2-2; 11 bases match TRBD1. With V trimmed by 2 bases and J by 9 bases, 11 bases remained unmatched. Germline values: CDR1 MDHEN, CDR2 SYDVKM. This CDR3 region has 17 residues. The DNA for the CDR3 is TGTGCCAGCAGTTTAGGGACAGGGGGTGGTACTTACAGGGAGCTGTTTTTT. As protein: CASSLGTGGGTYRELFF.

V is TRBV5-1 and J is TRBJ2-1; D perhaps matches TRBD2 (5 bases). Deletions cut 4 bases from V and 8 bases from J, with 19 bases between. CDR1 SGHRS and CDR2 YFSETQ come from the germline V gene. There are 15 residues in the CDR3. The CDR3 DNA is TGCGCCAGCAGCCTTGGTAGCACTAGGTCCCATGAGCAGTTCTTC. It yields the protein CASSLGSTRSHEQFF.

Here the CDR3 DNA reads TGTGCCAGCAGGACCGACAGTGCGACTAATGAAAAACTGTTTTTT. Its translation is CASRTDSATNEKLFF. The chain is built from TRBV27 and TRBJ1-4, with D maybe TRBD1 (5 bases). CDR3 length equals 15 residues. V lost 6 bases and J 2 bases, leaving 13 bases between the germline ends. CDR1 and CDR2 (germline): MNHEY, SMNVEV (reference sequence).

V usage is TRBV28 and J usage is TRBJ1-6; 8 positions agree with TRBD1. Germline lookup yields CDR1 MDHEN and CDR2 SYDVKM. The junction had 7 bases not matched to a gene; V was cut back by 4 bases and J by 5 bases. The CDR3 extends over 16 amino acids. CDR3 sequence reads: CASSSPGQGNNSPLHF. The CDR3 nucleotides are TGTGCCAGCAGTTCCCCCGGACAGGGCAATAATTCACCCCTCCACTTT.

The chain combines TRBV4-2 with TRBJ1-5; D unresolved. V was shortened by 0 bases and J by 6 bases, with 6 bases between the two germline ends. Germline CDR1 and CDR2: LGHNA and YNFKEQ. CDR3 size: 13 residues. The CDR3 loop reads CASSQDRVQPQHF. CDR3 in DNA: TGTGCCAGCAGCCAAGATCGGGTTCAGCCCCAGCATTTT.

A single count supports this clone. The chain links TRBV6-6 to TRBJ2-2; 16 nucleotides line up with TRBD2. The CDR3 loop spans 17 amino acids. The V gene's germline CDR1 is MNHNY and CDR2 SVGAGI (reference sequence). J gave up 4 bases and V 5 bases, and 4 bases lay outside the gene matches. DNA of the CDR3: TGTGCCAGCAGTCCCGGGACTAGCGGGAGGGCCACCGGGGAGCTGTTTTTT. Translating it yields CASSPGTSGRATGELFF.

The chain is built from TRBV12-3 or TRBV12-4 and TRBJ2-7, with D possibly matching TRBD2 (5 bases). V gave up 6 bases and J gave up 6 bases, with 12 bases separating them. The CDR3 sequence is 12 residues long. The CDR3: CASSGPGVEQYF. CDR3 DNA sequence: TGTGCCAGCAGCGGTCCCGGGGTCGAGCAGTACTTC.

The rearrangement links TRBV11-2 to TRBJ2-3; 11 bases align to TRBD2. Trimming at V came to 2 bases and at J to 3 bases, leaving 4 bases not matched to a gene. CDR3 length: 16 residues. Per the germline V gene, CDR1 is SGHAT and CDR2 is FQNNGV. The chain's CDR3 is CASSLIAGGVTDTQYF. The CDR3 coding sequence is TGTGCCAGCAGCTTAATAGCGGGAGGGGTAACAGATACGCAGTATTTT. Complete variable domain (other parts from reference TRBV11-2 and TRBJ2-3): EAGVAQSPRYKIIEKRQSVAFWCNPISGHATLYWYQQILGQGPKLLIQFQNNGVVDDSQLPKDRFSAERLKGVDSTLKIQPAKLEDSAVYLCASSLIAGGVTDTQYFGPGTRLTVL.

J is TRBJ2-7 and V is TRBV20-1; no clear D. V shed 1 base and J shed 5 bases, with 3 bases lying between them. In germline, CDR1 is DFQATT, CDR2 SNEGSKA (reference sequence). The CDR3 runs 10 residues. Here the CDR3 reads CSARVDEQYF. The CDR3, as DNA: TGCAGTGCTAGAGTCGACGAGCAGTACTTC.

The gene calls are TRBV5-1 and TRBJ1-1; 7 bases are a match to TRBD1. This CDR3 is 15 amino acids long. Germline CDR1 reads SGHRS; CDR2 reads YFSETQ. V was pared by 1 base and J by 4 bases, with 7 bases of the junction left unmatched. In nucleotides, the CDR3 is TGCGCCAGCAGCTTGACCACGACAGGGTCCACTGAAGCTTTCTTT. Its protein product is CASSLTTTGSTEAFF.